This T cell receptor (beta chain) emerged from a study of T cell changes during pregnancy in multiple sclerosis. This clone was detected once. V gave up 2 bases and J gave up 2 bases, with 23 bases separating them. The CDR3 loop spans 19 amino acids. CDR1 SGHTA and CDR2 FQGNSA come from the germline V gene. The protocol was immunoSEQ multiplex PCR, while the TCRdb copy is restricted to in-frame clones and leaves out a portion. The table has around 40,000 clones, approximately 89% seen once. This TCR came from a female donor in good health, enrolled as a control in a pregnancy study. The V gene is TRBV7-2, the J gene TRBJ2-3; tentative D call: TRBD2 (7 bases). The material sequenced was CD4+ T cells from peripheral blood mononuclear cells, taken after pregnancy. The chain's CDR3 is CASSLRRKTREGDTDTQYF. CDR3 nucleotide sequence: TGTGCCAGCAGCTTACGAAGAAAGACCAGGGAGGGGGACACAGATACGCAGTATTTT.